The next 8 T cell receptor beta chains were all read from a single sample in a study of T cells in Graves' hyperthyroidism and ophthalmopathy. The CDR3 regions of TCR beta were amplified from RNA transcripts. HTBI primers were the set used in a first-round RT-PCR of the TCR CDR3. TCRdb reprocessed the multiplex PCR reads with MiXCR, giving one entry per CDR3 protein. The sample contains a few hundred thousand distinct CDR3 sequences, about 14% of which appear only once. Sequenced material: blood. These receptors came from a woman aged 40-49 years with Graves' hyperthyroidism.

This clonotype showed up many times. V is TRBV3-1 and J is TRBJ2-7; D call uncertain. Per germline, CDR1 LGHDT and CDR2 YNNKEL (reference sequence). The CDR3 spans 13 residues. Trimming cost V 4 bases and J 0 bases, with 7 bases left between them. Here the CDR3 reads CASSLTYSYEQYF. The CDR3 nucleotides are TGTGCCAGCAGCCTAACGTACTCCTACGAGCAGTACTTC.

The table lists this clonotype with many counts. The chain carries TRBV28 and TRBJ2-1; D is unresolved. The CDR3 has 13 amino acids. V was shortened by 6 bases and J by 0 bases, with 6 bases between the two germline ends. Germline lookup yields CDR1 MDHEN and CDR2 SYDVKM. The CDR3 DNA follows: TGTGCCAGCAGGTCTCTCTCCTACAATGAGCAGTTCTTC. It translates to CASRSLSYNEQFF.

J is TRBJ2-7 and V is TRBV18; D is unclear. This CDR3 is 12 amino acids long. Trimming removed 4 bases from V and 3 bases from J, with 7 bases in between. Germline V gene lookup returns CDR1 KGHSH and CDR2 LQKENI. The DNA for the CDR3 is TGTGCCAGCTCACAGGACGTCTACGAGCAGTACTTC. Its protein product is CASSQDVYEQYF.

In its sample, this clonotype was seen many times. The chain uses TRBV24-1 and TRBJ2-1; 10 bases agree with TRBD1. Germline V CDR1 and CDR2: KGHDR, SFDVKD. V dropped 4 bases and J dropped 3; count of bases not matched to a gene: 2. This CDR3 is built from 15 residues. CDR3: CATSEGQGHYNEQFF. CDR3 nucleotide sequence: TGTGCCACCAGTGAGGGACAGGGGCACTACAATGAGCAGTTCTTC.

This clonotype came up a few times. The rearrangement joins TRBV27 to TRBJ2-3; 10 nucleotides align to TRBD2. CDR1 MNHEY and CDR2 SMNVEV come from the germline V gene (reference sequence). V shed 5 bases and J 0 bases; nucleotides not matched to a gene: 8. CDR3 length: 17 residues. The CDR3 is CASSAGLAVISTDTQYF. The CDR3 region has the DNA TGTGCCAGCAGTGCAGGACTAGCGGTAATTAGCACAGATACGCAGTATTTT.

The chain links TRBV29-1 to TRBJ2-2; the match to TRBD2 covers 7 bases. The CDR3 loop spans 14 amino acids. Trimming removed 2 bases from V and 4 bases from J; junction bases left unmatched: 4. CDR1 is SQVTM, CDR2 ANQGSEA, per germline. The CDR3 reads CSVERGVGTGELFF. CDR3 nucleotide sequence: TGCAGCGTTGAACGGGGGGTTGGCACCGGGGAGCTGTTTTTT.

This clonotype was counted at least ten times. This chain uses TRBV29-1 with TRBJ1-2; D is uncertain. The ends were cut back, 0 bases at V and 3 bases at J, with 2 bases in the middle. CDR1 SQVTM and CDR2 ANQGSEA come from the germline V gene. The CDR3 is 11 amino acids. The CDR3 region is CSVEEYYGYTF. CDR3 nucleotide sequence: TGCAGCGTTGAAGAGTACTATGGCTACACCTTC.

This clonotype has just a few counts. The rearrangement joins TRBV6-1 to TRBJ2-1; D not resolved. CDR1 is MNHNS and CDR2 is SASEGT in the germline V gene. The CDR3 has 14 residues. Trimming removed 5 bases from V and 0 bases from J, with 8 bases in between. CDR3 sequence (DNA): TGTGCCAGCAGTTCCAACCGCTCCTACAATGAGCAGTTCTTC. Protein sequence: CASSSNRSYNEQFF.